Presented here are 14 T cell receptor beta chains from one specimen sequenced in a study of blood T cell repertoires in COVID-19. Data came from immunoSEQ multiplex PCR; TCRdb stores just in-frame clones and leaves some out. The sample contains around 130,000 clones, 65% to 85% of which appear only once. Sequencing was performed on peripheral blood. The source of these receptors is a man aged 30 to 45 with COVID-19, enrolled during active disease.

The rearrangement joins TRBV28 to TRBJ1-1; TRBD1 might be the D (5 bases). CDR1 MDHEN and CDR2 SYDVKM come from the germline V gene. Trimming left V 2 bases short and J 4 bases short, with 11 bases between. This CDR3 is 14 amino acids long. This CDR3 reads CASSLLGGGTEAFF. CDR3 DNA: TGTGCCAGCAGTTTACTGGGGGGGGGCACTGAAGCTTTCTTT.

V usage is TRBV6-5 and J usage is TRBJ2-7, with 7 bases lining up with TRBD1. The germline V gene encodes CDR1 MNHEY and CDR2 SVGAGI. CDR3 length: 16 amino acids. With 2 bases clipped from V and 4 bases from J, the junction kept 11 bases outside the gene matches. The CDR3 sequence: CASSYDRATLGYEQYF. The CDR3 nucleotides are TGTGCCAGCAGTTACGACAGGGCCACTCTGGGGTACGAGCAGTACTTC.

The chain employs TRBV5-1 and TRBJ2-3; D unclear. Trimming left V 0 bases short and J 3 bases short, with 8 bases between. CDR1 is SGHRS, CDR2 YFSETQ, per germline. The CDR3 is made up of 14 amino acids. The CDR3 is CASSLERVTDTQYF. CDR3 sequence (DNA): TGCGCCAGCAGCTTGGAGCGAGTAACAGATACGCAGTATTTT.

This clone was detected once. The V gene is TRBV3-1 (or the pseudogene TRBV3-2), the J gene TRBJ2-7; TRBD1 matches 12 bases. This CDR3 is 16 amino acids long. The germline gives CDR1 LGHDT, CDR2 YNNKEL (reference sequence). V gave up 0 bases and J gave up 5 bases; unmatched junction bases: 5. The CDR3 coding sequence is TGTGCCAGCAGCCAAGATATGGGACAGGGGGCCCACGAGCAGTACTTC. Its translation: CASSQDMGQGAHEQYF.

This clone is medium-sized within its sample. The chain recombines TRBV2 with TRBJ2-3; D unresolved. Trimming took off 3 bases at V and 0 bases at J, with 7 bases between the two ends. Germline loops: CDR1 SNHLY, CDR2 FYNNEI. The CDR3 covers 14 residues. CDR3 in amino acids: CASSEIYSTDTQYF. The DNA of the CDR3 is TGTGCCAGCAGTGAGATCTATAGCACAGATACGCAGTATTTT.

V is TRBV27 and J is TRBJ2-7, with D hard to call. Germline V CDR1 and CDR2: MNHEY, SMNVEV (reference sequence). The CDR3 consists of 14 residues. Trimming cost V 6 bases and J 3 bases, with 15 bases left between them. As DNA, the CDR3 is TGTGCCAGCAGACAGACCCTCAGGATCTACGAGCAGTACTTC. Translation gives CASRQTLRIYEQYF.

V and J are TRBV2 and TRBJ1-5, with a weak D call TRBD1 (5 bases). Germline V gives CDR1 SNHLY, CDR2 FYNNEI. This CDR3 has 14 residues. V lost 1 base, J lost 3 bases, and 7 bases lay in between. The CDR3 reads CASSEEGNNQPQHF. The CDR3 DNA sequence: TGTGCCAGCAGTGAAGAGGGGAACAATCAGCCCCAGCATTTT.

The rearrangement links TRBV10-3 to TRBJ1-1, with D uncertain. Trimming shortened V by 2 bases and J by 3 bases, and 13 bases separated the two germline ends. This CDR3 is built from 15 residues. Germline assignment: CDR1 ENHRY and CDR2 SYGVKD. The CDR3 nucleotides are TGTGCCATCAGTGAGGGGGTCGGGCGGGACACTGAAGCTTTCTTT. It is translated as CAISEGVGRDTEAFF.

The chain combines TRBV5-1 with TRBJ1-6; D perhaps matches TRBD1 (6 bases). CDR3 size: 15 residues. CDR1 SGHRS and CDR2 YFSETQ come from the germline V gene. Deletions cut 4 bases from V and 6 bases from J, with 14 bases between. CDR3 loop: CASSPRGGGNSPLHF. The CDR3 coding sequence is TGCGCCAGCAGCCCCCGGGGAGGGGGTAATTCACCCCTCCACTTT.

V and J are TRBV6-6 and TRBJ2-1, with D hard to call. This CDR3 comprises 12 residues. Trimming took off 8 bases at V and 0 bases at J, with 5 bases between the two ends. Germline CDR1 is MNHNY and CDR2 is SVGAGI (reference sequence). This CDR3 reads CASVASYNEQFF. DNA of the CDR3: TGTGCCAGCGTGGCCTCCTACAATGAGCAGTTCTTC.

The chain joins TRBV9 to TRBJ2-5, with a tentative D call TRBD2 (6 bases). Germline V lookup: CDR1 SGDLS, CDR2 YYNGEE. The CDR3 consists of 16 residues. V shed 4 bases and J shed 0 bases, with 16 bases lying between them. Here the CDR3 DNA reads TGTGCCAGCAGCCCTTGGGAGGAATGGTACCAAGAGACCCAGTACTTC. Translated: CASSPWEEWYQETQYF.

The chain is built from TRBV2 and TRBJ2-5, with a possible D match to TRBD1 (6 bases). CDR1 SNHLY and CDR2 FYNNEI come from the germline V gene. V was trimmed by 8 bases and J by 1 base, leaving 11 bases between them. The CDR3 extends over 13 amino acids. The CDR3 bases are TGTGCCAGCGTGGGGGCCTCCCAAGAGACCCAGTACTTC. This translates into CASVGASQETQYF. The full variable domain, with the rest looked up from reference TRBV2 and TRBJ2-5, is EPEVTQTPSHQVTQMGQEVILRCVPISNHLYFYWYRQILGQKVEFLVSFYNNEISEKSEIFDDQFSVERPDGSNFTLKIRSTKLEDSAMYFCASVGASQETQYFGPGTRLLVL.

The chain is built from TRBV10-2 and TRBJ1-1, with TRBD1 as a possible D gene (6 bases). CDR3 length equals 14 residues. The V and J ends lost 1 base and 1 base respectively, with 7 bases between them. Germline V lookup: CDR1 WSHSY, CDR2 SAAADI. CDR3 in DNA: TGCGCCAGCAGTGAGTTGACAGGGAACACTGAAGCTTTCTTT. Its translation is CASSELTGNTEAFF.

This chain joins TRBV30 and TRBJ2-2, with a weak D call TRBD1 (6 bases). This CDR3 has 13 residues. The germline CDR1 and CDR2 sequences are GTSNPN and SVGIG (reference sequence). Trimming took 4 bases from V and 5 from J, leaving 11 bases between them. In DNA, the CDR3 is TGTGCCTGGAACTGGGGGCCTACCGGGGAGCTGTTTTTT. As protein: CAWNWGPTGELFF.